This TCR beta chain was documented in a study of regulatory T cells in long-lasting Graves disease (dated by TCRdb to the early 2020s). Some background on the complete study: Persistent Graves' disease was defined as antithyroid drug treatment for over 5 years with persistently positive TSH receptor autoantibodies. This study used TCR sequencing and RNA sequencing of peripheral blood to compare persistent Graves' disease patients against newly diagnosed Graves' disease patients. The study took place in China and was registered as a clinical trial. On average, persistent Graves' disease patients in the clinical cohort had been on antithyroid drugs for eight to twelve years. A total of roughly 35 samples underwent TCR sequencing: approximately 13 from persistent and roughly 20 from newly diagnosed Graves' disease patients. Here is what the overall study found, with its caveats: Sequencing and analysis were restricted to the TCR beta chain. Compared with newly diagnosed patients, patients with persistent Graves' disease had lower TCR Shannon entropy and fewer highly expanded clones, which suggests clonal expansion. TRBV28, TRBJ1-2 and TRBJ2-5 were preferentially used in persistent disease, while TRBV20-1 and TRBJ2-1 were favored in newly diagnosed disease. Peripheral blood alone was examined, since thyroid tissue, which constituted the primary lesion, could not be accessed. Persistent patients shared more public clonotypes among themselves (around 2,500) than newly diagnosed patients did (more than 950). The authors acknowledged the small sample size as a limitation that may reduce accuracy.

The germline V end is reduced by 7 bases and the J end by 7 bases; junction bases left unmatched: 5. The germline V gene yields MNHNS for CDR1 and SASEGT for CDR2. The CDR3 goes from the cysteine to the phenylalanine over 13 residues. Of the read, only the CDR3 DNA is kept; its 39 bases are in frame from base 1. Library preparation employed multiplex PCR. The data were produced on an Illumina HiSeq 4000. iRepertoire HTBI primers and Arm-PCR amplification of CDR3 regions were used to construct TCR beta libraries. PCR products were gel purified before sequencing. In the source study's methods: A total of fewer than 70 TRBV and 14 TRBJ segments were identified across samples and were used for gene usage analysis of CDR3 amino acid clonotypes. COPE and FqMerger were used to merge filtered high-quality paired reads into contigs. BLAST was used to align contigs to IMGT TRBV, TRBD and TRBJ reference genes, and CDR3 was defined according to IMGT. Any clonotype with a frequency above 0.1% was counted as a highly expanded clone. Shannon entropy served as the measure of repertoire diversity, while the Gini coefficient captured V-J evenness. Clonotypes shared by more than one individual were considered public. TCRdb trimmed the raw reads at Q25, called clones with MiXCR and kept productive beta chains. Identical CDR3 proteins give one entry, which carries the most common genes and DNA. The V and J calls and clone size are TCRdb's, not the authors'. This sample lists roughly 700,000 distinct CDR3 sequences; around 30% were detected once. The top ten clonotypes cover roughly 46% of the sample.

The intended sense of this specimen's time point label: persistent/refractory GD, antithyroid drugs over 5 years with positive TRAb. For both TCR sequencing and RNA sequencing, RNA was extracted from PBMCs in TRIzol. The diagnosis of Graves' disease followed American Thyroid Association guidelines. Recruitment of patients was carried out at an endocrinology department in Xi'an, China. Each patient gave about 10 milliliters of peripheral blood, collected in an EDTA anticoagulant tube. PBMCs were isolated by Ficoll Paque Plus density gradient separation without further T cell sorting. An Agilent 2100 Bioanalyzer and agarose gel were used to assess RNA quality, and a NanoDrop 2000 was used to measure RNA concentration. A note on this clonotype: Its binding antigen is unknown. It has no much larger one-base neighbor in the sample; base qualities were not kept.

The input for sequencing was peripheral blood mononuclear cells (PBMCs), taken when the disease was refractory, from a patient treated with antithyroid drugs. Here the chain combines TRBV6-1 and TRBJ1-2, and 11 bases in between align with TRBD1. The clonotype comes from a female donor with Graves disease. The nucleotide sequence reads TGTGCCAGCACGGACAGGGGGCGCGTTGGCTACACCTTC. This translates into CASTDRGRVGYTF.